Described below is a single T cell receptor (beta chain) sequence and its context. Primers for the PCR totalled 60 Vbeta and 13 Jbeta. Authors' data handling: Later, some 79 million unique TCR beta chains were counted in an analysis, and roughly 11 million of them were shared. Produced via immunoSEQ multiplex PCR; TCRdb's table is partial and in-frame only. V, J and clone size are those of that table, while D and trimming were read from the DNA. The sample's table shows roughly 190,000 clones. The sample is drawn from a study of cytomegalovirus exposure and HLA in healthy donors. Germline values: CDR1 KGHSH, CDR2 LQKENI. V gave up 3 bases and J gave up 4 bases, with 10 bases separating them. CDR3 size: 14 residues.

The chain combines TRBV18 with TRBJ1-5; D might be TRBD1 (5 bases). Sequencing was carried out using PBMCs. The sequence was collected from a young woman in good health and CMV-seropositive. CDR3 DNA: TGTGCCAGCTCACCTTTGGAGGGGAATCAGCCCCAGCATTTT. This sequence encodes CASSPLEGNQPQHF.